The 25 T cell receptor beta chains below all came from one sample that was sequenced in a study of type 1 regulatory T cells. TCRdb re-called the reads through MiXCR, storing one row per CDR3 protein. The repertoire includes about 24,000 distinct CDR3 sequences, over 55% of them detected once, and 13% to 15% sits in the top ten. Which antigens these TCRs recognize remains unknown. Input material: cultured T cells, either the whole culture or a sorted T cell fraction (not recorded which). Subset defined: Tr1-enriched cell product generated in vitro against host alloantigens. These receptor sequences come from a human donor in good health.

Written as DNA, the CDR3 is TGTGCCAGCAGCTTATCTGCGGGGTCCCATGAGCAGTTCTTC. Amino acids: CASSLSAGSHEQFF. The chain employs TRBV11-2 and TRBJ2-1, with D possibly TRBD2 on 6 matching bases. Germline loops: CDR1 SGHAT, CDR2 FQNNGV. The V end lost 2 bases, the J end lost 8 bases, and 13 bases lay between the germline ends. CDR3 size: 14 residues.

The chain uses TRBV7-9 and TRBJ2-5; 9 positions agree with TRBD1. This CDR3 has 14 residues. The germline gives CDR1 SEHNR, CDR2 FQNEAQ (reference sequence). J gave up 5 bases and V 4 bases, and 5 bases lay outside the gene matches. The CDR3 loop reads CASSSRTGAETQYF. For the CDR3, the DNA is TGTGCCAGCAGCTCCCGGACAGGGGCTGAGACCCAGTACTTC.

This clonotype ranks as medium-sized (0.01 to 0.1%). CDR3 DNA sequence: TGTGCCAGCAGCTTAGGACTCCAGGGCCGCGAGCAGTACTTC. Its translation: CASSLGLQGREQYF. The chain is built from TRBV7-9 and TRBJ2-7; D may be TRBD1 (5 bases). CDR3 size: 14 residues. CDR1 and CDR2 from the germline V gene are SEHNR and FQNEAQ (reference sequence). V lost 1 base and J 6 bases, leaving 13 bases between the germline ends.

This clonotype was seen a handful of times. The chain is built from TRBV15 and TRBJ2-3; 9 bases match TRBD2. The germline gives CDR1 LNHNV, CDR2 YYDKDF (reference sequence). The CDR3 length is 16 residues. The ends lost 1 base at V and 7 bases at J; junction bases unmatched: 9. The DNA for the CDR3 is TGTGCCACCAGCAGAGGCCGACTAGCGGAGGCCCATACGCAGTATTTT. This codes for CATSRGRLAEAHTQYF. Together with reference TRBV15 and TRBJ2-3, the CDR3 gives the full variable domain: DAMVIQNPRYQVTQFGKPVTLSCSQTLNHNVMYWYQQKSSQAPKLLFHYYDKDFNNEADTPDNFQSRRPNTSFCFLDIRSPGLGDTAMYLCATSRGRLAEAHTQYFGPGTRLTVL.

The V gene is TRBV18, the J gene TRBJ1-2, with a possible D match to TRBD1 (6 bases). V lost 4 bases and J lost 0, with 12 bases in between. This CDR3 region has 15 residues. Germline CDR1 is KGHSH and CDR2 is LQKENI. The CDR3 coding sequence is TGTGCCAGCTCACGGCGAGGGGACACTAACTATGGCTACACCTTC. Encoded protein: CASSRRGDTNYGYTF.

The V gene is TRBV5-1, the J gene TRBJ2-1; 8 bases fit TRBD1. V trimming: 2 bases; J trimming: 0 bases; junction bases outside the gene matches: 7. CDR3 length: 17 amino acids. In germline, CDR1 is SGHRS, CDR2 YFSETQ. CDR3 protein: CASSLRGQASSYNEQFF. The CDR3 nucleotides are TGCGCCAGCAGCTTAAGGGGACAGGCAAGCTCCTACAATGAGCAGTTCTTC.

This clonotype was recorded once. The chain recombines TRBV12-3 or TRBV12-4 with TRBJ2-7; D uncertain. The CDR3 totals 11 residues. V lost 6 bases, J lost 1 base, and 4 bases lay in between. The CDR3 DNA follows: TGTGCCAGCAGCATATCCTACGAGCAGTACTTC. Its protein is CASSISYEQYF.

The chain uses TRBV5-5 and TRBJ1-1; D is ambiguous. Trimming pared 1 base from V and 3 bases from J, leaving 7 bases between. The CDR3 runs 13 residues. The germline V gene has CDR1 SGHKS and CDR2 YYEKEE (reference sequence). The CDR3: CASSLIDDTEAFF. The CDR3 DNA follows: TGTGCCAGCAGCTTGATCGACGACACTGAAGCTTTCTTT.

V is TRBV20-1 and J is TRBJ1-4; no definite D call. This CDR3 spans 13 amino acids. Germline lookup yields CDR1 DFQATT and CDR2 SNEGSKA (reference sequence). V lost 0 bases, J lost 5 bases, and 7 bases lay in between. This chain's CDR3 is CSAREGINEKLFF. The CDR3 DNA sequence: TGCAGTGCTAGAGAGGGTATCAATGAAAAACTGTTTTTT.

The CDR3 reads CASSPRTGGDEKLFF. For the CDR3, the DNA is TGTGCCAGCAGCCCCAGGACAGGGGGCGATGAAAAACTGTTTTTT. The chain links TRBV11-3 to TRBJ1-4, with 11 bases that match TRBD1. Looked up from germline, CDR1 is SGHNT and CDR2 is YENEEA. With V trimmed by 5 bases and J by 6 bases, 5 bases remained unmatched. The CDR3 consists of 15 residues.

The chain employs TRBV5-1 and TRBJ2-5; TRBD2 is a possible D gene (5 bases). Per germline, CDR1 SGHRS and CDR2 YFSETQ. V was cut by 6 bases and J by 0 bases, with 15 bases left in between. This CDR3 comprises 15 residues. CDR3 bases: TGCGCCAGCACCGCCCAACCGGGAAACCAAGAGACCCAGTACTTC. It encodes CASTAQPGNQETQYF.

This clonotype has just a few counts. The chain links TRBV5-1 to TRBJ2-7; 7 bases map to TRBD1. Per germline, CDR1 SGHRS and CDR2 YFSETQ. The CDR3 totals 16 residues. V dropped 4 bases and J dropped 2; count of bases not matched to a gene: 12. In DNA form, the CDR3 reads TGCGCCAGCAGCGCTACCCTGGGACAGCTAACCTACGAGCAGTACTTC. This gives the protein CASSATLGQLTYEQYF. Full variable domain (rest looked up from reference TRBV5-1 and TRBJ2-7): KAGVTQTPRYLIKTRGQQVTLSCSPISGHRSVSWYQQTPGQGLQFLFEYFSETQRNKGNFPGRFSGRQFSNSRSEMNVSTLELGDSALYLCASSATLGQLTYEQYFGPGTRLTVT.

V usage is TRBV5-1 and J usage is TRBJ2-1; the D gene is possibly TRBD2 (6 bases). Germline CDR1 reads SGHRS; CDR2 reads YFSETQ. Trimming shortened V by 3 bases and J by 5 bases, and 18 bases separated the two germline ends. This CDR3 is 16 amino acids long. CDR3 amino acids: CASSWAGQGGNNEQFF. In DNA, the CDR3 is TGCGCCAGCAGCTGGGCTGGCCAGGGAGGAAACAATGAGCAGTTCTTC.

V is TRBV7-2 and J is TRBJ2-7; D might be TRBD1 (5 bases). In germline, CDR1 is SGHTA, CDR2 FQGNSA. V gave up 1 base and J gave up 7 bases, with 14 bases separating them. The CDR3 spans 14 residues. Written as DNA, the CDR3 is TGTGCCAGCAGCTTAGGGCAGGGCCAAGGGGAGCAGTACTTC. Its translation is CASSLGQGQGEQYF.

The chain links TRBV19 to TRBJ2-6, with TRBD1 matching 8 bases. With V trimmed by 7 bases and J by 0 bases, 8 bases remained unmatched. CDR3 length: 17 amino acids. Germline V gives CDR1 LNHDA, CDR2 SQIVND (reference sequence). The CDR3 coding sequence is TGTGCCAGTACCAACAGGGGGTTGATCTCTGGGGCCAACGTCCTGACTTTC. Translating it yields CASTNRGLISGANVLTF.

V usage is TRBV20-1 and J usage is TRBJ2-3; no firm D call. Trimming left V 8 bases short and J 1 base short, with 16 bases between. Germline V gives CDR1 DFQATT, CDR2 SNEGSKA (reference sequence). This CDR3 region has 14 residues. The CDR3 is CSTLDTWRTDTQYF. DNA of the CDR3: TGCAGTACACTCGATACCTGGCGCACAGATACGCAGTATTTT.

This sequence joins TRBV7-2 and TRBJ2-3; 14 nucleotides line up with TRBD2. The germline CDR1 and CDR2 sequences are SGHTA and FQGNSA. The CDR3 is 15 amino acids. The J segment lost 6 bases and the V segment lost 5 bases, leaving 4 bases of the junction unmatched. CDR3 nucleotide sequence: TGTGCCAGCAGCGCGGGACTAGCGGGGGCCGATACGCAGTATTTT. Amino acids: CASSAGLAGADTQYF. The complete variable domain, with remaining parts taken from reference TRBV7-2 and TRBJ2-3, reads GAGVSQSPSNKVTEKGKDVELRCDPISGHTALYWYRQSLGQGLEFLIYFQGNSAPDKSGLPSDRFSAERTGGSVSTLTIQRTQQEDSAVYLCASSAGLAGADTQYFGPGTRLTVL.

The V and J genes are TRBV5-1 and TRBJ2-5, with D unclear. The V gene lost 0 bases and the J gene lost 7 bases, with 13 bases spanning the gap. Germline-derived CDR1 and CDR2 are SGHRS and YFSETQ. CDR3 length equals 14 residues. The CDR3 sequence is CASSLEVSPGTQYF. For the CDR3, the DNA is TGCGCCAGCAGCTTGGAGGTGTCCCCAGGGACCCAGTACTTC.

CDR3 sequence reads: CSASHSYGTRAAFF. The CDR3 bases are TGCAGTGCTAGCCATTCTTATGGCACACGAGCAGCTTTCTTT. This chain joins TRBV20-1 and TRBJ1-1; D is unclear. This CDR3 spans 14 amino acids. V gave up 3 bases and J gave up 10 bases, with 21 bases separating them. The germline gives CDR1 DFQATT, CDR2 SNEGSKA (reference sequence).

The chain employs TRBV5-1 and TRBJ2-2, with a weak D call TRBD1 (6 bases). This CDR3 is built from 15 residues. Germline lookup yields CDR1 SGHRS and CDR2 YFSETQ. V lost 4 bases and J 1 base, leaving 11 bases between the germline ends. This chain's CDR3 is CASSGTTGNTGELFF. The CDR3 DNA is TGCGCCAGCAGCGGGACGACAGGGAACACCGGGGAGCTGTTTTTT.

V gene TRBV29-1 combines with J gene TRBJ2-5, with TRBD2 matching over 13 bases. This CDR3 has 13 amino acids. Germline trimming cut 7 bases from V and 5 bases from J; bases unmatched to any gene: 4. CDR1 and CDR2 from the germline V gene are SQVTM and ANQGSEA. CDR3 nucleotide sequence: TGCAGCGCCAGGACTAGCGGGGGTGAGACCCAGTACTTC. Amino acids: CSARTSGGETQYF. Drawing the rest from reference TRBV29-1 and TRBJ2-5, the complete variable domain is SAVISQKPSRDICQRGTSLTIQCQVDSQVTMMFWYRQQPGQSLTLIATANQGSEATYESGFVIDKFPISRPNLTFSTLTVSNMSPEDSSIYLCSARTSGGETQYFGPGTRLLVL.

The rearrangement joins TRBV7-2 to TRBJ2-7; possibly TRBD2 for D (5 bases). V was shortened by 5 bases and J by 0 bases, with 14 bases between the two germline ends. The germline V gene encodes CDR1 SGHTA and CDR2 FQGNSA. This CDR3 comprises 15 residues. The CDR3 is CASSVGLRTSYEQYF. The CDR3 DNA sequence: TGTGCCAGCAGCGTCGGACTGCGGACCTCCTACGAGCAGTACTTC.

The chain links TRBV18 to TRBJ2-7; D remains unclear. The CDR3 spans 14 residues. Germline assignment: CDR1 KGHSH and CDR2 LQKENI. V shed 2 bases and J shed 2 bases, with 10 bases lying between them. The CDR3 sequence is CASSPVATAYEQYF. The CDR3 DNA follows: TGTGCCAGCTCACCAGTTGCGACTGCCTACGAGCAGTACTTC.

The chain recombines TRBV27 with TRBJ1-5, with D hard to call. Germline V lookup: CDR1 MNHEY, CDR2 SMNVEV (reference sequence). This CDR3 is built from 14 residues. Trimming shortened V by 5 bases and J by 0 bases, and 8 bases separated the two germline ends. The CDR3 sequence: CASSPKYSNQPQHF. The CDR3 coding sequence is TGTGCCAGCAGTCCTAAATATAGCAATCAGCCCCAGCATTTT.

CDR3 coding DNA: TGTGCCAGCAGCGGCCACCGGGACAGATTTTCACCCCTCCACTTT. It is translated as CASSGHRDRFSPLHF. The chain uses TRBV3-1 and TRBJ1-6; the match to TRBD1 covers 7 bases. CDR1 is LGHDT and CDR2 is YNNKEL in the germline V gene (reference sequence). This CDR3 spans 15 amino acids. The J segment lost 9 bases and the V segment lost 5 bases, leaving 10 bases of the junction unmatched.